This note documents a single T cell receptor (beta chain) sequence. This sample stems from a study of blood T cell repertoires in COVID-19. Turning to the study itself: The United States, Italy and Spain provided the acute and convalescent COVID-19 samples. Sources were T cells, B-cell-depleted T cells, or PBMCs; the material itself was cDNA or gDNA.

With V trimmed by 1 base and J by 1 base, 3 bases remained unmatched. CDR3 length: 16 amino acids. Per germline, CDR1 SGHTA and CDR2 FQGNSA. Per the authors' pipeline: Amplification with reference gene primers provided the estimates of nucleated cell counts. The protocol was immunoSEQ multiplex PCR, while the TCRdb copy is restricted to in-frame clones and leaves out a portion. That table gives V, J and clone size, and the DNA gave D and trimming. The data show 200,000 or so clones, 70% to 90% seen once. The sequence came from a man aged 65 to 79 with active or convalescent COVID-19. Sample: peripheral blood. This chain connects TRBV7-2 to TRBJ2-3; 9 bases are a match to TRBD2. The CDR3 nucleotides read TGTGCCAGCAGCTTAGTGCGGGGGGGCGGCACAGATACGCAGTATTTT. Its protein is CASSLVRGGGTDTQYF.